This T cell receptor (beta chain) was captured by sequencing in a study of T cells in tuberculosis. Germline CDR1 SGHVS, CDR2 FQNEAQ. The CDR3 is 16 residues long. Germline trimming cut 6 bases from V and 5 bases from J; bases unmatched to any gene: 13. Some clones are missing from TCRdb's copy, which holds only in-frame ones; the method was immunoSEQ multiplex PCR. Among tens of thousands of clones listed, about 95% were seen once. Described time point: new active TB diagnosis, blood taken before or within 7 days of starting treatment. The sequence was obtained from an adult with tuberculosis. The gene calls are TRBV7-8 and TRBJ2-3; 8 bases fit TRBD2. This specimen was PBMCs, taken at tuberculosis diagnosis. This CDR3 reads CASSTRGAGDRDTQYF. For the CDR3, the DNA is TGTGCCAGCAGTACTCGCGGAGCGGGAGATAGAGATACGCAGTATTTT.